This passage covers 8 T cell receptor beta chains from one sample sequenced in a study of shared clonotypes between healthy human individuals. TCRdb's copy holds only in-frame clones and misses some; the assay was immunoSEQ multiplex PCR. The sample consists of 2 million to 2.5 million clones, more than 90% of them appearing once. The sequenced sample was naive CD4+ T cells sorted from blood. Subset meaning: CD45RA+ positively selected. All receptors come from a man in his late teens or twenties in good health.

In DNA form, the CDR3 reads TGTGCCTGTCCCGGGACTAGCAAATATACGCAGTATTTT. Its protein product is CACPGTSKYTQYF. The chain has TRBV30 and TRBJ2-3; 9 bases fit TRBD2. The V and J ends lost 6 bases and 7 bases, in that order; junction bases with no gene match: 8. The CDR3 has 13 amino acids. Looked up from germline, CDR1 is GTSNPN and CDR2 is SVGIG (reference sequence).

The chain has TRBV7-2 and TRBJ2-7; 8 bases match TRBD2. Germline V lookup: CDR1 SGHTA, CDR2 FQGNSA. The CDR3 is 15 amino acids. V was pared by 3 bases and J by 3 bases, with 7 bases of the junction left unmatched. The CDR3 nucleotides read TGTGCCAGCAGCTTCGTCACGGGAGGGGTCTACGAGCAGTACTTC. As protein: CASSFVTGGVYEQYF.

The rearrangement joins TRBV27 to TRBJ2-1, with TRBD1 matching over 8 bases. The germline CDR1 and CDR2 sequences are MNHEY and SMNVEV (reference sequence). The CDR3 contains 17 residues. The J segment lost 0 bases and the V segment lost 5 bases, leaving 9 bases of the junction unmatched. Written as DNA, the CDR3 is TGTGCCAGCAGTCCGGACAGGGTAACATCCTCCTACAATGAGCAGTTCTTC. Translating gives CASSPDRVTSSYNEQFF.

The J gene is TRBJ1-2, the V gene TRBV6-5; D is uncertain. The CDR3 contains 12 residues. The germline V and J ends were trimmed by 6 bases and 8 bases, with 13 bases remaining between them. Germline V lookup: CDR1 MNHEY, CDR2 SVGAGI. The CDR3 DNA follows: TGTGCCAGCAGCCAGTGGAATGGCGGCTACACCTTC. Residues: CASSQWNGGYTF.

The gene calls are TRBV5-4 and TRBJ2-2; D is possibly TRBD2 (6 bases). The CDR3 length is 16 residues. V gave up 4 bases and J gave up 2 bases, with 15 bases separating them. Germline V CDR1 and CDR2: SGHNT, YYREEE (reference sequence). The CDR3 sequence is CASSGWGEPNTGELFF. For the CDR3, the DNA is TGTGCCAGCAGCGGCTGGGGGGAGCCTAACACCGGGGAGCTGTTTTTT.

In DNA form, the CDR3 reads TGTGCCAGCAGCGCAGGACTGGAGCGGGGCTACAATGAGCAGTTCTTC. Protein product: CASSAGLERGYNEQFF. This rearrangement joins TRBV9 to TRBJ2-1, with 7 positions matching TRBD2. V shed 3 bases, J shed 3 bases, and the junction held 9 bases outside the gene matches. Looked up from germline, CDR1 is SGDLS and CDR2 is YYNGEE. The CDR3 spans 16 residues.

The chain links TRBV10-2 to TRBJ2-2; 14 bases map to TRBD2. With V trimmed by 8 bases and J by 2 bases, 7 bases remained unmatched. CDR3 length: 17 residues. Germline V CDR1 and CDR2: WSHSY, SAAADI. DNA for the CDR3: TGCGCCAGCGACAAGACTAGCGGGGGGGTTAACACCGGGGAGCTGTTTTTT. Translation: CASDKTSGGVNTGELFF.

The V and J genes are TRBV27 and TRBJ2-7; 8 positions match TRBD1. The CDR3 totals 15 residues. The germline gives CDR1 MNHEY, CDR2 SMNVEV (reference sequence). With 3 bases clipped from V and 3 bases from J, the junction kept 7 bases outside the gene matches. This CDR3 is CASSFTPTGVYEQYF. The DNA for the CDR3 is TGTGCCAGCAGTTTTACCCCGACAGGGGTCTACGAGCAGTACTTC.